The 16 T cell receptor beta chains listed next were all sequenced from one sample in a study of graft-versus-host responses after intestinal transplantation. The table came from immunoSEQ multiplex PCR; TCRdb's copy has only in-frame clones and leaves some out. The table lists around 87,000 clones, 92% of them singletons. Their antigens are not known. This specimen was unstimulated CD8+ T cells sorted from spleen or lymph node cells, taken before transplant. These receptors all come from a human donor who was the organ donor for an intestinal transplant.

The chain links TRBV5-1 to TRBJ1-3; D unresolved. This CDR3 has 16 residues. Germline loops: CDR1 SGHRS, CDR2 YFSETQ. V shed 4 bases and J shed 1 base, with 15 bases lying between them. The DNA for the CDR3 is TGCGCCAGCAGCCCGAAAGCAGCTAGTTCTGGAAACACCATATATTTT. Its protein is CASSPKAASSGNTIYF.

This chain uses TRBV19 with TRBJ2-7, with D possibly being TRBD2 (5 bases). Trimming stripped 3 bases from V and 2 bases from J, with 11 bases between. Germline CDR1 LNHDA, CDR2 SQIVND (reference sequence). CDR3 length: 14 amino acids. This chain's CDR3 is CASSITSTTYEQYF. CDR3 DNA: TGTGCCAGTAGTATTACTAGTACCACCTACGAGCAGTACTTC.

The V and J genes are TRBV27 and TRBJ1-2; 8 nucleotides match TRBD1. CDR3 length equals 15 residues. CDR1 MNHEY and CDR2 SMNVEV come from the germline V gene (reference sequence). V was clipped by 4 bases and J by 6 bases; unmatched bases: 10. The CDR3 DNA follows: TGTGCCAGCAGTTCGCAAGACAGGGGACCTCATGGCTACACCTTC. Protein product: CASSSQDRGPHGYTF.

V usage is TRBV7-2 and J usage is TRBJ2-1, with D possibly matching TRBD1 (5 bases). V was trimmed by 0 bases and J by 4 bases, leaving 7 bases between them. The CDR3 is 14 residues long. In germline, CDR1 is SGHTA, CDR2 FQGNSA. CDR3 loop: CASSLAGPYNEQFF. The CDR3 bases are TGTGCCAGCAGCTTAGCGGGGCCGTACAATGAGCAGTTCTTC.

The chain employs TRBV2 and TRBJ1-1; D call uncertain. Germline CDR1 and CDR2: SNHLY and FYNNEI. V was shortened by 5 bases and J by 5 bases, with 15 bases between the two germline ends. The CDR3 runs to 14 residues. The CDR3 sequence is CASSTLSLKTEAFF. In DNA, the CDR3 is TGTGCCAGCAGTACTCTGTCCTTAAAGACTGAAGCTTTCTTT.

The CDR3 sequence is CASSPTGGGSYEQYF. CDR3 DNA: TGTGCCAGCAGTCCAACAGGGGGGGGTTCCTACGAGCAGTACTTC. This rearrangement joins TRBV28 to TRBJ2-5, with a weak D call TRBD1 (8 bases). The end of the DNA aligns better with TRBJ2-7, so the J call may be wrong. CDR3 size: 15 residues. The germline CDR1 and CDR2 sequences are MDHEN and SYDVKM.

The CDR3 spells CASSKAGGGDTQYF. For the CDR3, the DNA is TGTGCCAGCAGCAAAGCCGGCGGAGGTGATACGCAGTATTTT. The gene calls are TRBV7-9 and TRBJ2-3, with D maybe TRBD2 (5 bases). Trimming removed 5 bases from V and 6 bases from J, with 15 bases in between. This CDR3 spans 14 amino acids. Germline V gives CDR1 SEHNR, CDR2 FQNEAQ (reference sequence).

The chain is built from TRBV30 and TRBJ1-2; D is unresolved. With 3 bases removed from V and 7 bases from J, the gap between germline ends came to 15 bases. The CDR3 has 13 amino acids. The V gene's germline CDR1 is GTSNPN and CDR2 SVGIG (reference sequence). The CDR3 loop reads CAWRAYLRGGYTF. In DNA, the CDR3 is TGTGCCTGGAGGGCTTATCTCCGAGGTGGCTACACCTTC. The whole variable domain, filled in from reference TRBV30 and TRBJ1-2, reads SQTIHQWPATLVQPVGSPLSLECTVEGTSNPNLYWYRQAAGRGLQLLFYSVGIGQISSEVPQNLSASRPQDRQFILSSKKLLLSDSGFYLCAWRAYLRGGYTFGSGTRLTVV.

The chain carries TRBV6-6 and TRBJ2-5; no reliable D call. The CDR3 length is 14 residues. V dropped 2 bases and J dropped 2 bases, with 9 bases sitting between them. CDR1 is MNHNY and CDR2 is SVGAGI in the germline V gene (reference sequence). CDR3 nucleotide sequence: TGTGCCAGCAGTTACATCAGGCAACAAGAGACCCAGTACTTC. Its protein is CASSYIRQQETQYF.

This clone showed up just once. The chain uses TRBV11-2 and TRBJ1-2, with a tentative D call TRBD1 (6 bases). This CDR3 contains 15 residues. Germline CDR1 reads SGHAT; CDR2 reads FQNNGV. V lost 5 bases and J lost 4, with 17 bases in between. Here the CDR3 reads CASSTTWDTRYGYTF. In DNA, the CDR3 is TGTGCCAGCAGCACCACCTGGGACACACGCTATGGCTACACCTTC.

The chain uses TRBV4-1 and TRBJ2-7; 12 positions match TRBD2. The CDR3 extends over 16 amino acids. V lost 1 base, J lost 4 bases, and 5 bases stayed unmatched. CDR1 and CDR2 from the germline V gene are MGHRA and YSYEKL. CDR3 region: CASSQGPLAGGYEQYF. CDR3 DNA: TGCGCCAGCAGCCAAGGGCCCCTAGCGGGGGGGTACGAGCAGTACTTC.

The CDR3 coding sequence is TGTGCCAGCAGCGTAGGGCAGGGGGCCTATGGCTACACCTTC. It translates to CASSVGQGAYGYTF. The chain recombines TRBV9 with TRBJ1-2, with 8 bases matching TRBD1. Germline-derived CDR1 and CDR2 are SGDLS and YYNGEE. V gave up 0 bases and J gave up 4 bases; unmatched junction bases: 2. The CDR3 is 14 amino acids.

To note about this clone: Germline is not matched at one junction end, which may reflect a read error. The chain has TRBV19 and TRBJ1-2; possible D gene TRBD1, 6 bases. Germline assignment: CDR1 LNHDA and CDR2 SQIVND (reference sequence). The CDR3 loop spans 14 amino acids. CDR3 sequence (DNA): TGTGCCAGCCGTCGCCGAATGTGGGGGCAGCCCGGGGTCTTC. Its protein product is CASRRRMWGQPGVF.

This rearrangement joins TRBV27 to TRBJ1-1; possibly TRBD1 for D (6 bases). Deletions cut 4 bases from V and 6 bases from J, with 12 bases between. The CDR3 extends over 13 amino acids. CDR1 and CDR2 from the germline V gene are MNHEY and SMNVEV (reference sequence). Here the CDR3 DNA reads TGTGCCAGCAGTTCCTACAGGGTTGCTGAAGCTTTCTTT. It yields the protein CASSSYRVAEAFF.

CDR3 sequence (DNA): TGTGCCAGCAGCGTCATAGGGACTAGCGCTAGAAATGAGCAGTTCTTC. It encodes CASSVIGTSARNEQFF. This rearrangement joins TRBV9 to TRBJ2-1; TRBD2 matches at 10 bases. The CDR3 contains 16 residues. Losses at the gene ends were 2 bases for V and 7 bases for J; bases not matched to a gene: 9. Germline loops: CDR1 SGDLS, CDR2 YYNGEE.

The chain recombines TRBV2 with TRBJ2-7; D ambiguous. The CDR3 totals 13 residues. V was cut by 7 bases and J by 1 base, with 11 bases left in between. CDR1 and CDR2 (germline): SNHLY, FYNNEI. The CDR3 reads CASTDIISYEQYF. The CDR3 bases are TGTGCCAGCACCGACATAATATCCTACGAGCAGTACTTC.